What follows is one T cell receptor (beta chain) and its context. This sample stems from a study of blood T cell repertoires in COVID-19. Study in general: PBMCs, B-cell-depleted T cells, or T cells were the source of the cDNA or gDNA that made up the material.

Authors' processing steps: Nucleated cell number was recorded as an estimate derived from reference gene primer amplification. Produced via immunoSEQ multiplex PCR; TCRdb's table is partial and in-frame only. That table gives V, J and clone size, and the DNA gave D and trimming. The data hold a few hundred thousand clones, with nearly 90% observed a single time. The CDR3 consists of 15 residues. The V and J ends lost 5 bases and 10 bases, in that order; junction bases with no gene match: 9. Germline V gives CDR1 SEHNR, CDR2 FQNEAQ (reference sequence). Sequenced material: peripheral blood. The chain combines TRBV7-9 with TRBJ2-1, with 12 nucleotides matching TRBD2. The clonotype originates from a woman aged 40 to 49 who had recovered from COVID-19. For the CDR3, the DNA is TGTGCCAGCAGCCCTAGGACTAGCGGGATAGGGGAGCAGTTCTTC. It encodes CASSPRTSGIGEQFF.